This T cell receptor beta chain was observed in a study of a mutant IDH1 vaccine in newly diagnosed glioma. Study background: Prior therapy was radiotherapy, temozolomide, or both; most received both. Regarding the study as a whole: There were vaccine-induced immune responses in under 95% of the patients.

Method: immunoSEQ multiplex PCR; TCRdb's copy keeps in-frame clones and lacks some. Of 50,000 or so clones listed, approximately 80% were seen once; the top ten hold approximately 20%. A note on this clone: What it binds is not known.

As to time point: baseline, week 1 (first vaccination visit). Treatment defined: pre-vaccination baseline after standard-of-care therapy. Donor tumors were new WHO grade 3 or 4 IDH1-mutant, ATRX-lost astrocytomas. CDR1 is SGHTA and CDR2 is FQGNSA in the germline V gene. V gave up 2 bases and J gave up 2 bases; unmatched junction bases: 7. This CDR3 region has 17 residues. The sequenced sample was PBMCs, obtained from a glioma patient treated with radiotherapy, temozolomide or both. The source is a man aged 18 to 35 with glioma. V and J are TRBV7-2 and TRBJ2-7, with 12 bases identical to TRBD2. CDR3 in amino acids: CASSLTSGRLRAYEQYF. The DNA of the CDR3 is TGTGCCAGCAGCTTAACTAGCGGGAGGTTACGGGCCTACGAGCAGTACTTC.